This T cell receptor beta chain was captured by sequencing in a study of cytomegalovirus exposure and HLA in healthy donors (dated by TCRdb to about 2017). Background on the whole study: An earlier analysis of approximately 640 of the donors reported 250 to 350 Gb of sequence data and roughly 110 million unique TCR beta sequences from 150 million to 200 million T cells. An early release covering just under 650 HLA-typed donors comprised about 320 gigabases of sequencing data and some 79 million unique TCR sequences. Of the roughly 390 genotyped donors, approximately 82% fell in the genetic ancestry cluster associated with self-reported Caucasian donors. The study was designed to test whether signatures of past pathogen exposure could be identified by cataloging public T cell receptors. The T cell repertoires of roughly 660 subjects were profiled by immunosequencing and related to cytomegalovirus serostatus. Along with the approximately 700-subject first cohort, a separate validation cohort of over a hundred different subjects was used. The study combined high-throughput TCR immunosequencing, statistical association of individual TCRs with disease status, and machine learning to predict cytomegalovirus infection status. To study patterns of TCR occurrence, a later analysis re-analyzed previously published TCR beta repertoires from under 750 donors and added high-resolution HLA genotyping. Rather than drawing on any new phenotypic data, the later analysis identified candidate immune exposures from TCR beta sequences and the way those sequences occurred across donors. In an earlier analysis of roughly 600 of the donors, high-throughput TCR beta sequencing was used to judge whether each TCR beta V gene segment behaved as functional or pseudogenic. Alongside the repertoire data, information on donor age, sex, ethnicity and CMV serostatus was compiled. A later genetic analysis took genome-wide SNP genotypes for about three fifths of the 666 donors and used that subset as a discovery cohort. All discovery cohort repertoires had been generated on a single sequencing platform. Both class I and class II loci were covered by HLA typing, at four-digit resolution. The number of donors typed differed by locus, with 629-630 for A, B, C, DRB1 and DQB1, 522 for DQA1, 600 to 610 for DPA1, and around 450 for DPB1. Because of strong linkage in the cohort, roughly five DR-DQ haplotypes were treated as single units for association and clustering. Across some 400 genotyped donors of the cohort, an average of approximately 240,000 unique TCR beta nucleotide sequences per donor were sequenced, and 15% to 20% of those sequences were non-productive.

A remark on this clone: Its recognized antigen is unknown. One base away there is no much larger clone; base qualities are not given.

The protocol used for the library was the immunoSEQ multiplex PCR assay. A mixture of 60 forward primers for TCR Vbeta segments and 13 reverse primers for TCR Jbeta segments was used in the multiplex PCR. The CDR3 region of rearranged TCR beta genes was amplified from genomic DNA by a multiplex PCR assay. On the Illumina HiSeq System, the amplified TCR beta libraries were sequenced as 87-base-pair reads. The paper's processing steps were these. In a later analysis, approximately 74 million unique TCR beta chains were counted across the 690 or so repertoires, and approximately 11 million of these chains were shared by at least two donors. To remove PCR and sequencing errors, raw reads were error-corrected and collapsed into unique sequences using a nearest-neighbor algorithm that merged closely related sequences. V, D and J gene segments were assigned by aligning CDR3 sequences to IMGT reference sequences. For a sequence to be retained, a match of at least six nucleotides was required to both a V gene segment and a J gene segment. A rearrangement counted as productive if the CDR3 had no stop codons and remained in frame with V and J, and every other rearrangement counted as non-productive. Following IMGT convention, CDR3 was defined as the stretch from the second conserved V-encoded cysteine to the conserved J-encoded phenylalanine. The earlier analysis of 500 to 650 of the donors excluded any sequence lacking an unambiguous match to a single V gene segment. In an earlier analysis of around 600 of the donors, V segments were called functional above 56.7% productive rearrangements and were called segregating when the between-donor standard deviation exceeded 5%. To diagnose cytomegalovirus status from the catalog of TCR beta chain sequences, a statistical classification framework was built. V and J gene assignment, in a later analysis, came from comparing TCR nucleotide sequences with IMGT/GENE-DB human TR gene sequences. The TCRdist pipeline was used in a later analysis to assign CDR3 sequences and most-parsimonious VDJ recombination scenarios. In a later analysis, each TCR beta chain was defined by its CDR3 amino acid sequence together with its V-gene family, and reads without a unique V-gene family were excluded. As a way to deal with suspected cross-contamination and a sequencing artifact, a later analysis dropped approximately 570 nucleotide sequences that were highly shared and had low generation probability. In a later analysis, a clonal expansion index for each public chain was calculated from normalized within-repertoire ranks of inferred template counts. Generation probabilities in a later analysis came from a VDJ recombination model fitted to out-of-frame rearrangements, and those results were checked against IGoR. A later analysis scored TCR-TCR, TCR-HLA and TCR-CMV co-occurrence with hypergeometric tests, applying a repertoire-size bias correction to TCR pairs. To estimate false discovery rates, a later analysis permuted the HLA or CMV assignments 20 times. In a later analysis, co-occurring TCRs were grouped using DBSCAN, and TCRdist sequence similarity was added for clustering within HLA-allele-positive subsets. For co-occurrence clustering, repertoires with fewer than 30,000 or more than 120,000 public chains were excluded, along with roughly 5 repertoires with anomalous nucleotide sharing. The table comes from immuneACCESS by way of TCRdb, which keeps in-frame sequences with V and J called. Part of the clones is missing from these tables; in studies checked, under half for an unresolved V gene and the rest for unknown reasons. V, J and clone size are those of that table, while D and trimming were read from the DNA. The sample table lists around 150,000 clones, approximately 67% of them with a count of one. Of the sample, approximately 6.5% is held by the ten largest clones.

Its CDR3 holds 16 amino acids, cysteine through phenylalanine. Only the CDR3 DNA is retained, 48 bases long and in frame from the first base. Unmatched junction bases come to 6, with V trimmed by 1 base and J by 4 bases. CDR1 and CDR2, per the germline V gene (reference sequence), are MNHNY and SVGAGI. Here is what the overall study found, with its caveats: Specific HLA alleles were associated with 15,000 to 20,000 TCR beta sequences at a false discovery rate of 0.05 in a later analysis. Because the 87-base-pair reads could not distinguish some IMGT-functional V segments, including TRBV6-2 and TRBV6-3, those segments were excluded. Compared with equally common non-associated chains, HLA-associated TCR beta chains in a later analysis were more clonally expanded and had lower generation probabilities. It was suggested by the authors that the approach could potentially be generalized to other disease states and immunological phenotypes. A cluster of highly shared sequence variants was judged likely to represent a technical artifact of the sequencing pipeline. In a later analysis, the rate of TCR association differed among HLA loci, with DRB1 alleles having the most associated TCRs and HLA-C alleles having the fewest. A later genetic analysis reported fewer N-insertions in productive TCRs among donors in an Asian-associated ancestry cluster than the roughly 700-donor mean. In an earlier analysis of some 500 of the donors, most TCR beta V segments appeared in productive rearrangements about 87% or about 30% of the time, broadly matching IMGT annotations. The classifier was reported to diagnose cytomegalovirus status with high specificity and sensitivity in both the original cohort and the validation cohort. Most TCR sequences were seen in very few donors, while some public TCRs were found in many individuals. The presence/absence analyses assumed that sequencing depth was roughly uniform across donors, and that assumption may not be true. An association between a missense DCLRE1C variant and V-gene and J-gene trimming of TCR beta chains was found in a later genetic analysis and replicated in an independent cohort. Linkage disequilibrium might explain the correlated functional status among segregating V segments, but an unknown experimental factor could not be excluded. The earlier analysis of some 560 of the donors excluded 15 to 20 rarely observed V segments, including chromosome 9 orphons, because counts were too low. The study gave a list of 150 to 200 TCR beta chains associated with cytomegalovirus. A later analysis reported that several top co-occurrence clusters appeared linked to parvovirus B19, influenza, CMV and Epstein-Barr virus. A few of the identified cytomegalovirus-associated TCR beta chains were confirmed in vitro to be specific for cytomegalovirus antigens. When HLA alleles, especially DR and DQ, strongly co-occurred, attributing TCR associations to individual alleles was difficult. A further reported finding was that TCR beta sequences accurately predicted the HLA-A and HLA-B alleles for most subjects in the first cohort. Because HLA typing was unavailable for some donors at each locus, only the typed subset was used in association tests. According to a later analysis, most CMV-associated TCR beta chains appeared to be HLA-restricted, and the HLA associations seemed to be driven largely by CMV exposure. CMV serostatus was the only immune exposure information available for the cohort. Only TCR beta chains were sequenced in this cohort, and the absence of alpha or paired-chain data limited detectable features.

The cohort consisted of hundreds of healthy bone marrow donors. At the time of sampling, all cohort members were nominally healthy, though unrecorded immune exposures were likely present. The donor was CMV seronegative and was included in the group of several hundred seronegative cohort members. Every donor gave a peripheral blood sample, and the peripheral blood mononuclear cells from that sample were used for TCR beta sequencing. Genomic DNA extraction from the blood cell samples was performed with the Qiagen DNeasy Blood Extraction Kit. The sample taken for sequencing was PBMCs. This receptor was identified in a woman aged 55-69 years in good health and CMV-seronegative. The sequence joins TRBV6-6 to TRBJ2-1, with 8 bases aligning to TRBD1. The base sequence is TGTGCCAGCAGTTACTTCGGACAGGGTGAATACAATGAGCAGTTCTTC. Its amino acids are CASSYFGQGEYNEQFF.